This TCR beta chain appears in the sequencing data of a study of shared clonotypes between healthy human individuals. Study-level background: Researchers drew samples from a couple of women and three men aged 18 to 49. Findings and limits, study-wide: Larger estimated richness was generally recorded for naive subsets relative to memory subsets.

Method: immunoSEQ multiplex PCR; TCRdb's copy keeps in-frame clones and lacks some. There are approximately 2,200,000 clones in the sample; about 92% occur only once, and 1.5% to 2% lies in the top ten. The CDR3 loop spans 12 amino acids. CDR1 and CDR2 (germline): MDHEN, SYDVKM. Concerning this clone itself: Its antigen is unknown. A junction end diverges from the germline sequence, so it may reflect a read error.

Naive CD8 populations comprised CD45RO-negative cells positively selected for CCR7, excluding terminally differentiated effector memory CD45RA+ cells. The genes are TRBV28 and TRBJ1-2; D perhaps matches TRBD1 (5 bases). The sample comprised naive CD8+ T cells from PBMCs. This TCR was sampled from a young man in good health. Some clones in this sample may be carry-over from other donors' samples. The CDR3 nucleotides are TGCGGGGCGGGCAGATGGGACTATGGCTACACCTTC. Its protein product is CGAGRWDYGYTF.